This T cell receptor (beta chain) was identified during a study of blood T cell repertoires in COVID-19. Per the original methods: Cell counts per sample came from amplifying reference gene primers. The repertoire was sequenced with immunoSEQ multiplex PCR; TCRdb's copy has only in-frame clones and lacks some. V and J calls and clone size come straight from that table; D and trimming were deduced from the DNA. The sample includes fewer than 250,000 clones, less than 90% of them seen just once. In assigning cohorts, the study relied on participant-reported clinical history. Two negative PCRs, clearance, or symptom resolution characterized the recovered Cohort 3 donors. Trimming removed 2 bases at V and 6 bases at J, with 17 bases between. The V gene's germline CDR1 is MGHDK and CDR2 SYGVNS. This CDR3 region has 16 residues.

Input material: PBMCs or T cells enriched from blood (not recorded which). The sequence came from a woman aged 40 to 50 who had recovered from COVID-19. The chain links TRBV25-1 to TRBJ2-1; D may be TRBD2 (5 bases). The CDR3 loop reads CASSETGGWAPNEQFF. The CDR3 DNA reads TGTGCCAGCAGTGAAACGGGCGGGTGGGCGCCCAATGAGCAGTTCTTC.